There are many counts of the clone carrying this T cell receptor beta chain. V shed 1 base and J shed 5 bases, with 15 bases lying between them. The CDR3 length is 15 residues. These data come from a study of early T cells in non-severe SARS-CoV-2 infection. Study in general: Unsorted whole-blood RNA was sequenced in bulk, leaving chains unpaired.

Individual cDNA molecules received unique molecular identifiers during library preparation. One entry per CDR3 protein results from TCRdb running MiXCR on the 5' RACE reads. The sample comprises roughly 41,000 distinct CDR3 sequences, 5.4% of which are singletons, and roughly 5.2% rests with the top ten. The receptor was derived from an adult who was a healthcare worker with PCR-confirmed SARS-CoV-2 infection or an uninfected control (not recorded which). V usage is TRBV12-3 or TRBV12-4 and J usage is TRBJ2-7; D tentatively fits TRBD1 or TRBD2 (6 bases each). Material: whole blood, obtained at baseline. CDR3 sequence reads: CASSLVGGGPHEQYF. CDR3 DNA: TGTGCCAGCAGTTTAGTCGGAGGGGGTCCCCACGAGCAGTACTTC.